This T cell receptor beta chain was recorded in a study of blood T cell repertoires in COVID-19. For the study at large: Both acute and convalescent COVID-19 samples were obtained from the United States, Italy and Spain.

In the authors' workflow: Reference gene primer amplification gave estimated nucleated cell counts. Measured with immunoSEQ multiplex PCR; TCRdb has only the in-frame clones, and not every one. V and J calls plus clone size are reproduced from that table; the DNA served to infer D and trimming. The sample records 400,000 to 450,000 clones, around 91% being singletons. There are 14 residues in the CDR3. Deletions cut 8 bases from V and 2 bases from J, with 12 bases between. Germline V gene data show CDR1 as WNHNN and CDR2 as SYGVQD (reference sequence). This sequence joins TRBV10-1 and TRBJ2-2; D unresolved. This receptor was obtained from a man aged 18-30 years who had recovered from COVID-19. The specimen was PBMCs or T cells enriched from blood (not recorded which). The CDR3 nucleotides are TGCGCCAGCCGAAGCGTCTCAAACACCGGGGAGCTGTTTTTT. Its protein is CASRSVSNTGELFF.